The present T cell receptor (beta chain) was sequenced within a study of T-cell memory formation after mild COVID-19. For the study at large: TCR clusters were largely donor specific. Study findings and constraints: Clones that shrank (day 15 to 85) were balanced CD4/CD8, whereas later expanders leaned CD4+. Several responding clones turned up in pre-infection memory, indicating that cross-reactive memory may have taken part.

Germline-derived CDR1 and CDR2 are SEHNR and FQNEAQ (reference sequence). With 1 base clipped from V and 9 bases from J, the junction kept 10 bases outside the gene matches. The CDR3 consists of 16 residues. TCR alpha and TCR beta cDNA libraries carrying sample barcodes and UMIs came from 5'RACE with constant-segment primers. TCRdb re-called the 5' RACE reads with MiXCR, one entry per CDR3 protein. Among about 560,000 distinct CDR3 sequences, roughly 21% were seen once, and the ten largest hold under 8.5%. A word on this clonotype: Its specificity is not known.

Sequencing used PBMCs or a T cell subset sorted from them (not recorded which). This clonotype was obtained from an adult woman who had mild COVID-19 (a few samples of this study predate the infection). Cell type and time point are not known. The J gene is TRBJ2-1, the V gene TRBV7-9, with 9 bases aligning to TRBD1. CDR3 residues: CASSLEGTGLWSEQFF. CDR3 in DNA: TGTGCCAGCAGCTTAGAGGGGACAGGGCTATGGAGTGAGCAGTTCTTC.